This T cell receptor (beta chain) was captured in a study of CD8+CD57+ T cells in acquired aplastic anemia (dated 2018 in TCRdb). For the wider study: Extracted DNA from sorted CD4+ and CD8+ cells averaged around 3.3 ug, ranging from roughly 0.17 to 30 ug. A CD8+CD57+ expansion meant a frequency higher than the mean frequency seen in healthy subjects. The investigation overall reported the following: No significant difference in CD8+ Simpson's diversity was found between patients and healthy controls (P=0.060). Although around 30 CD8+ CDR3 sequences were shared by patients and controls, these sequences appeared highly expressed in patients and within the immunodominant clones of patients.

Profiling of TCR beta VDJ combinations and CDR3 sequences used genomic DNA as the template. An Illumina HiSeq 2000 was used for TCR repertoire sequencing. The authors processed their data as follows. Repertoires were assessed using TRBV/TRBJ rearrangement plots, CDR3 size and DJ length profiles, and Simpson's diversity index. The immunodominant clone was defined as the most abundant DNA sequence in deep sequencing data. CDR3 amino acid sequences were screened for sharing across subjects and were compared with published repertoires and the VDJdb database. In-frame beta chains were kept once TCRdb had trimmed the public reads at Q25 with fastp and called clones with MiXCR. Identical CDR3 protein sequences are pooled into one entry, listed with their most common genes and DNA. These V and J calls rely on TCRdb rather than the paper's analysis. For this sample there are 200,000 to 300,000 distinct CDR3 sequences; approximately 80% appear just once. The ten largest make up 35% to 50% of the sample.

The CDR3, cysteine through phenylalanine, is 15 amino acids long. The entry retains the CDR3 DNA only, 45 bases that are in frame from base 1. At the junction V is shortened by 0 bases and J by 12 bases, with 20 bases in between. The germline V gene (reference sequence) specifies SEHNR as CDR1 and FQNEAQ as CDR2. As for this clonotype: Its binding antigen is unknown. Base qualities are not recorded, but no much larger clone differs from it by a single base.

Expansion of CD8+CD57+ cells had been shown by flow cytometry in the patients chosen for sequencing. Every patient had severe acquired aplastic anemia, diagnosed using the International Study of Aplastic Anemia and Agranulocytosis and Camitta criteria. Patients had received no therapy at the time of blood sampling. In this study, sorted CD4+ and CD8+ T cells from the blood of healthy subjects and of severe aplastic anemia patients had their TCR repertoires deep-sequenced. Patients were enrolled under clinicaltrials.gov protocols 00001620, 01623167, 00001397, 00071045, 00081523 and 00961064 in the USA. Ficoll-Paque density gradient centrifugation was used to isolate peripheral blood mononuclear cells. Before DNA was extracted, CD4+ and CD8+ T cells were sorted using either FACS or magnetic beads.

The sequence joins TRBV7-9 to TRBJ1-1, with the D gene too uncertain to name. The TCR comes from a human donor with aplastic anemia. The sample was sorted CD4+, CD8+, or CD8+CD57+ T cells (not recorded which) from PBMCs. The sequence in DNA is TGTGCCAGCAGCTTAGCTGTAGCAGCGAATACTGAGTCTTTCTTT. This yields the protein CASSLAVAANTESFF. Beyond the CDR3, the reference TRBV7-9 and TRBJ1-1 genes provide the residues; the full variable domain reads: DTGVSQNPRHKITKRGQNVTFRCDPISEHNRLYWYRQTLGQGPEFLTYFQNEAQLEKSRLLSDRFSAERPKGSFSTLEIQRTEQGDSAMYLCASSLAVAANTESFFGQGTRLTVV.